This TCR beta chain was captured by sequencing in a study of CD8 T cells in Susac syndrome. Findings and caveats of the study: Total CD8+ and CD8+ TEMRA repertoires contained sixteen and five Susac-specific public clones, respectively.

Trimming cost V 2 bases and J 10 bases; bases outside gene matches: 4. CDR3 length: 12 amino acids. From germline, CDR1 is GTSNPN and CDR2 SVGIG (reference sequence). RNA totalling about 0.5 to 1 ug underwent reverse transcription with random hexamers. Multiplex PCR with immunoSEQ amplified the TCR beta CDR3 across 54 Vbeta and 13 Jbeta. In TCRdb, the immunoSEQ multiplex PCR reads were re-called with MiXCR into one record per CDR3 protein. This table holds about 130,000 distinct CDR3 sequences, 90% to 95% found once. This clonotype appeared a single time. Its antigen is not identified. The source of this sequence is a human donor with Susac syndrome. The rearrangement joins TRBV30 to TRBJ1-4, with TRBD1 matching 7 bases. Material: CD8+ T cells from PBMCs. The CDR3 protein is CAWSQGGGKLFF. The CDR3 DNA follows: TGTGCCTGGAGTCAGGGGGGTGGAAAACTGTTTTTT.